The entry below describes one T cell receptor beta chain. Its specificity is not known. This sample is drawn from a study of cytomegalovirus exposure and HLA in healthy donors. Study findings and constraints: Reports showed the classifier diagnosing cytomegalovirus status with high specificity and sensitivity. Specific recognition of CMV antigens was confirmed in vitro for a few chains (all CMV-associated).

The CDR3 contains 14 residues. Deletions cut 5 bases from V and 5 bases from J, with 15 bases between. The germline gives CDR1 LNHDA, CDR2 SQIVND (reference sequence). The PCR employed 60 Vbeta primers together with 13 Jbeta primers. Method: immunoSEQ multiplex PCR; TCRdb's copy keeps in-frame clones and lacks some. The sample records around 220,000 clones, 65% to 90% being singletons. Source material: PBMCs. The chain couples TRBV19 to TRBJ1-1; D perhaps matches TRBD1 (6 bases). The clonotype originates from a girl aged 10-17 years in good health and CMV-seronegative. The CDR3 loop reads CASSFKPQGTEAFF. CDR3 DNA: TGTGCCAGTAGTTTCAAACCACAGGGTACTGAAGCTTTCTTT.